Following are 6 T cell receptor beta chains from one sample sequenced in a study of identical twins. TCRdb processed the 5' RACE reads anew with MiXCR; each CDR3 protein has one entry. Among about 530,000 distinct CDR3 sequences listed, 20% to 25% were seen once. This same sample was also taken into another study, of yellow fever vaccine responses in identical twins.

Sequences were obtained from CD4+ T cells sorted from blood. These receptors were obtained from a woman under 30 in good health.

This clonotype has more than one count but fewer than ten. The rearrangement links TRBV11-3 to TRBJ2-7; 7 nucleotides align to TRBD1. Germline assignment: CDR1 SGHNT and CDR2 YENEEA. J was trimmed by 0 bases and V by 1 base; bases with no gene match: 0. The CDR3 length is 14 residues. The DNA of the CDR3 is TGTGCCAGCAGCTTAGGGGACAGCTCCTACGAGCAGTACTTC. Protein sequence: CASSLGDSSYEQYF.

The chain combines TRBV11-2 with TRBJ2-5; 8 nucleotides match TRBD2. The ends lost 0 bases at V and 6 bases at J; junction bases unmatched: 6. Looked up from germline, CDR1 is SGHAT and CDR2 is FQNNGV. The CDR3 has 15 residues. The CDR3 coding sequence is TGTGCCAGCAGCTTAGAGCAGCGGGGGACGAAGACCCAGTACTTC. Translation gives CASSLEQRGTKTQYF.

The V and J genes are TRBV6-6 and TRBJ2-1; D might be TRBD1 (5 bases). Germline V lookup: CDR1 MNHNY, CDR2 SVGAGI (reference sequence). The ends were cut back, 2 bases at V and 8 bases at J, with 7 bases in the middle. The CDR3 spans 12 residues. CDR3 residues: CASSYRTYEQFF. CDR3 coding DNA: TGTGCCAGCAGTTACCGGACATATGAGCAGTTCTTC.

This chain joins TRBV6-1 and TRBJ1-1, with D perhaps matching TRBD1 (6 bases). Trimming removed 5 bases at V and 11 bases at J, with 27 bases between. The CDR3 is made up of 16 amino acids. From germline, CDR1 is MNHNS and CDR2 SASEGT. The CDR3 loop reads CASSPSGGRGPQGAFF. The CDR3 DNA sequence: TGTGCCAGCAGTCCCTCCGGGGGCAGGGGTCCGCAAGGGGCTTTCTTT.

The chain recombines TRBV11-1 with TRBJ2-2; D possibly corresponds to TRBD1 (5 bases). The CDR3 length is 13 residues. Trimming left V 2 bases short and J 6 bases short, with 7 bases between. Germline-derived CDR1 and CDR2 are SGHAT and FQDESV (reference sequence). The DNA for the CDR3 is TGTGCCAGCAGCTTATTAGGGGCCGGGGAGCTGTTTTTT. Its protein is CASSLLGAGELFF.

CDR3 region: CASSFSTGPETQYF. The CDR3 DNA reads TGCGCCAGCAGCTTTTCGACAGGGCCAGAGACCCAGTACTTC. The chain employs TRBV5-1 and TRBJ2-5; 7 nucleotides line up with TRBD1. After removal of 2 bases from V and 4 bases from J, the junction contained 5 bases not matched to a gene. CDR1 SGHRS and CDR2 YFSETQ come from the germline V gene. This CDR3 contains 14 residues.